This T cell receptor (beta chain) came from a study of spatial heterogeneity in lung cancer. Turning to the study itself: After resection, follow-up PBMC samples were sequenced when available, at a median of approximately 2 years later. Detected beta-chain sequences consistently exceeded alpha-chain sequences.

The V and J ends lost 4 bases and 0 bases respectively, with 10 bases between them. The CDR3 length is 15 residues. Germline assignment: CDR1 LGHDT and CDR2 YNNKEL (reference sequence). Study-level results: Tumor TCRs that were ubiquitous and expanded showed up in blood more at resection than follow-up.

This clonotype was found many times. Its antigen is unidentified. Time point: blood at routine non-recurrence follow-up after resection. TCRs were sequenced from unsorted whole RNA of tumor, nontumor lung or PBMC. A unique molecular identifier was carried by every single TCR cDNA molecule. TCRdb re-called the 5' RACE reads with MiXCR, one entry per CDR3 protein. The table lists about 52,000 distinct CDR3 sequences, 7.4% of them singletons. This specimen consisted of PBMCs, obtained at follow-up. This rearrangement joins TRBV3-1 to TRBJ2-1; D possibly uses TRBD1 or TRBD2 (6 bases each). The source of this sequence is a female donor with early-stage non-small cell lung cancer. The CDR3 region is CASSRGAGSYNEQFF. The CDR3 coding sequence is TGTGCCAGCAGCCGGGGGGCAGGCTCCTACAATGAGCAGTTCTTC.